What follows are 25 T cell receptor beta chains derived from one specimen sequenced in a study of cytomegalovirus exposure and HLA in healthy donors. The PCR was carried out with 60 Vbeta primers and 13 Jbeta primers. Some clones are missing from TCRdb's copy, which holds only in-frame ones; the method was immunoSEQ multiplex PCR. This table holds about 97,000 clones, over 60% found once. The source material was PBMCs. The receptors derive from a male donor in good health and CMV-seropositive.

This clone was counted a few times. This chain links TRBV28 with TRBJ1-5; perhaps TRBD1 as D (5 bases). V was pared by 7 bases and J by 3 bases, with 13 bases between. CDR1 and CDR2 (germline): MDHEN, SYDVKM. The CDR3 covers 14 residues. The CDR3, as DNA: TGTGCCAGCAACCTTGACAGCACCAATCAGCCCCAGCATTTT. Amino acids: CASNLDSTNQPQHF.

This clone was counted between two and nine times. Possible read error: a much larger clone is one base away. Different DNA sequences within this sample yield the same CDR3. The J gene is TRBJ2-5, the V gene TRBV5-1; D possibly corresponds to TRBD2 (7 bases). From germline, CDR1 is SGHRS and CDR2 YFSETQ. This CDR3 has 14 amino acids. CDR3 residues: CASSLQGGRETQYF. CDR3 coding DNA: TGCGCCAGTAGCTTACAGGGAGGGAGGGAGACCCAGTACTTC. Drawing the rest from reference TRBV5-1 and TRBJ2-5, the complete variable domain is KAGVTQTPRYLIKTRGQQVTLSCSPISGHRSVSWYQQTPGQGLQFLFEYFSETQRNKGNFPGRFSGRQFSNSRSEMNVSTLELGDSALYLCASSLQGGRETQYFGPGTRLLVL.

The genes are TRBV28 and TRBJ2-5; 8 bases map to TRBD2. The CDR3 sequence is 16 residues long. The V and J ends lost 3 bases and 0 bases, in that order; junction bases with no gene match: 6. From germline, CDR1 is MDHEN and CDR2 SYDVKM. CDR3 coding DNA: TGTGCCAGCAGTTTTGGAAGCGGGAGAAACCAAGAGACCCAGTACTTC. It yields the protein CASSFGSGRNQETQYF.

The rearrangement joins TRBV9 to TRBJ2-3, with 14 bases that match TRBD2. This CDR3 has 16 amino acids. Germline CDR1 is SGDLS and CDR2 is YYNGEE. Germline trimming cut 4 bases from V and 5 bases from J; bases unmatched to any gene: 6. CDR3 region: CASSRGLAGVKDTQYF. DNA for the CDR3: TGTGCCAGCAGCCGGGGACTAGCGGGAGTGAAAGATACGCAGTATTTT.

The V call is TRBV14, the J call TRBJ2-7; D may be TRBD2 (6 bases). CDR1 SGHDN and CDR2 FVKESK come from the germline V gene. V lost 1 base to trimming and J lost 0 bases, with 13 bases between them. The CDR3 has 16 amino acids. CDR3 sequence reads: CASSQVGGTSSYEQYF. CDR3 bases: TGTGCCAGCAGCCAAGTAGGAGGGACCAGCTCCTACGAGCAGTACTTC. Complete variable domain (other parts from reference TRBV14 and TRBJ2-7): EAGVTQFPSHSVIEKGQTVTLRCDPISGHDNLYWYRRVMGKEIKFLLHFVKESKQDESGMPNNRFLAERTGGTYSTLKVQPAELEDSGVYFCASSQVGGTSSYEQYFGPGTRLTVT.

The chain employs TRBV4-3 and TRBJ2-7, with unresolved D. This CDR3 has 15 residues. CDR1 is LGHNA, CDR2 YSLEER, per germline. Trimming pared 0 bases from V and 4 bases from J, leaving 13 bases between. Written as DNA, the CDR3 is TGCGCCAGCAGCCAAGACAGAACGTTGGTTTACGAGCAGTACTTC. It codes for CASSQDRTLVYEQYF.

J is TRBJ2-5 and V is TRBV9; the D gene is possibly TRBD1 (6 bases). Germline values: CDR1 SGDLS, CDR2 YYNGEE. Trimming pared 1 base from V and 1 base from J, leaving 11 bases between. This CDR3 is 15 amino acids long. The CDR3 reads CASSVQDSSQETQYF. CDR3 coding DNA: TGTGCCAGCAGCGTACAGGACAGTTCCCAAGAGACCCAGTACTTC.

This clone has more than one count but fewer than ten. The chain combines TRBV7-8 with TRBJ2-7, with TRBD2 matching 7 bases. Losses at the gene ends were 1 base for V and 3 bases for J; bases not matched to a gene: 9. The germline gives CDR1 SGHVS, CDR2 FQNEAQ. CDR3 length: 16 amino acids. CDR3 sequence (DNA): TGTGCCAGCAGCTTAGGCGGGAGTGGGCCCTACTACGAGCAGTACTTC. Translation gives CASSLGGSGPYYEQYF.

The chain uses TRBV7-6 and TRBJ2-4; possible D gene TRBD2, 5 bases. Germline CDR1 is SGHVS and CDR2 is FNYEAQ. V was cut by 1 base and J by 8 bases, with 12 bases left in between. The CDR3 has 14 amino acids. CDR3: CASSLGPGIDIQYF. In DNA, the CDR3 is TGTGCCAGCAGCTTAGGTCCGGGGATAGACATTCAGTACTTC. The whole variable domain, remainder taken from reference TRBV7-6 and TRBJ2-4, is GAGVSQSPRYKVTKRGQDVALRCDPISGHVSLYWYRQALGQGPEFLTYFNYEAQQDKSGLPNDRFSAERPEGSISTLTIQRTEQRDSAMYRCASSLGPGIDIQYFGAGTRLSVL.

V and J are TRBV6-5 and TRBJ2-2; the match to TRBD1 covers 9 bases. Germline CDR1 and CDR2: MNHEY and SVGAGI. V dropped 4 bases and J dropped 3; count of bases not matched to a gene: 6. CDR3 length equals 16 residues. The CDR3 DNA is TGTGCCAGCAGTTCGCTGACAGGGGGTTACACCGGGGAGCTGTTTTTT. Protein: CASSSLTGGYTGELFF.

The CDR3 DNA reads as TGTGCCACCAGCAGAGCACAGGGCGGAGCTTTCTTT. The encoded protein is CATSRAQGGAFF. This chain connects TRBV15 to TRBJ1-1; weak D call: TRBD1 (6 bases). This CDR3 spans 12 amino acids. Trimming removed 1 base from V and 10 bases from J, with 10 bases in between. CDR1 and CDR2 (germline): LNHNV, YYDKDF (reference sequence).

This clone was found a few times. The chain couples TRBV6-5 to TRBJ1-5; 9 positions match TRBD1. V dropped 5 bases and J dropped 4; count of bases not matched to a gene: 6. Germline V lookup: CDR1 MNHEY, CDR2 SVGAGI. This CDR3 is 15 amino acids long. CDR3 sequence reads: CASSRSDRGNQPQHF. For the CDR3, the DNA is TGTGCCAGCAGTCGCTCCGACAGGGGGAATCAGCCCCAGCATTTT.

The CDR3 protein is CASSARAGQNTGELFF. The DNA for the CDR3 is TGCGCCAGCAGCGCCCGCGCGGGGCAGAACACCGGGGAGCTGTTTTTT. The V call is TRBV4-1, the J call TRBJ2-2; D possibly corresponds to TRBD2 (6 bases). Germline values: CDR1 MGHRA, CDR2 YSYEKL. The CDR3 contains 16 residues. V was shortened by 5 bases and J by 1 base, with 14 bases between the two germline ends.

This clone was picked up a small number of times. The DNA for the CDR3 is TGTGCCAGCAGCTTAGGCCTAGCTGGTACCGGGGAGCTGTTTTTT. The encoded protein is CASSLGLAGTGELFF. The V gene is TRBV13, the J gene TRBJ2-2; D might be TRBD2 (5 bases). Germline CDR1 PRHDT, CDR2 FYEKMQ (reference sequence). This CDR3 contains 15 residues. Trimming stripped 0 bases from V and 5 bases from J, with 10 bases between.

The sample holds a few counts of this clone. The chain is built from TRBV11-3 and TRBJ2-2, with 7 bases aligning to TRBD2. This CDR3 has 15 residues. Germline CDR1 SGHNT, CDR2 YENEEA. V lost 3 bases and J lost 4; bases outside the gene matches: 5. The CDR3 loop is CASSFGWGGTGELFF. The CDR3 region has the DNA TGTGCCAGCAGCTTCGGATGGGGGGGCACCGGGGAGCTGTTTTTT.

This rearrangement joins TRBV5-6 to TRBJ1-6; tentative D call: TRBD1 (6 bases). CDR3 length: 15 amino acids. Germline CDR1 SGHDT, CDR2 YYEEEE. V was pared by 4 bases and J by 7 bases, with 15 bases between. CDR3 sequence reads: CASSNDRLKNSPLHF. In DNA, the CDR3 is TGTGCCAGCAGCAACGACAGGCTAAAGAATTCACCCCTCCACTTT. The complete variable domain, with remaining parts taken from reference TRBV5-6 and TRBJ1-6, reads DAGVTQSPTHLIKTRGQQVTLRCSPKSGHDTVSWYQQALGQGPQFIFQYYEEEERQRGNFPDRFSGHQFPNYSSELNVNALLLGDSALYLCASSNDRLKNSPLHFGNGTRLTVT.

The chain is built from TRBV18 and TRBJ2-1, with 9 bases matching TRBD2. CDR1 and CDR2 (germline): KGHSH, LQKENI. The length of the CDR3 is 15 residues. Trimming cost V 0 bases and J 8 bases; bases outside gene matches: 5. CDR3 nucleotide sequence: TGTGCCAGCTCACCACCGGGGATAGCGGGAGATGAGCAGTTCTTC. Its translation: CASSPPGIAGDEQFF.

This clone was observed a single time. The CDR3 DNA follows: TGTGCCGGCTCGGTGGGCTCACCCCTCCACTTT. This sequence encodes CAGSVGSPLHF. The V gene is TRBV2, the J gene TRBJ1-6, with D hard to call. This CDR3 has 11 residues. Germline CDR1 and CDR2: SNHLY and FYNNEI. V was shortened by 11 bases and J by 10 bases, with 12 bases between the two germline ends.

This clone has just one count. The V call is TRBV7-9, the J call TRBJ2-1; 7 bases agree with TRBD2. Unmatched junction bases numbered 15, after V lost 5 bases and J lost 2 bases. This CDR3 region has 18 residues. Germline loops: CDR1 SEHNR, CDR2 FQNEAQ (reference sequence). The CDR3 sequence is CASSRAASGAPPYNEQFF. The CDR3 DNA reads as TGTGCCAGCAGCCGCGCTGCCAGCGGGGCCCCTCCCTACAATGAGCAGTTCTTC.

There are a few counts of this clone. V and J are TRBV21-1 and TRBJ1-2; the D call of TRBD1 is as the table states it, not checked on the DNA. TRBV21-1 is a recognized pseudogene. The length of the CDR3 is 15 residues. CDR3 residues: CASSSDRTHNYGYTF. The DNA of the CDR3 is TGTGCCAGCAGTTCCGACAGAACCCATAACTATGGCTACACCTTC.

J is TRBJ1-5 and V is TRBV5-1; possibly TRBD1 for D (5 bases). Trimming left V 5 bases short and J 0 bases short, with 12 bases between. Germline values: CDR1 SGHRS, CDR2 YFSETQ. This CDR3 is 15 amino acids long. The CDR3 here is CASRYDGGSNQPQHF. In DNA form, the CDR3 reads TGCGCCAGCAGATATGACGGGGGTAGCAATCAGCCCCAGCATTTT.

The sample holds one count of this clone. At one end the junction does not follow the germline gene, possibly because of a read error. The CDR3 sequence is CASSAGGLPSNEQYF. CDR3 sequence (DNA): TGTGCCAGTTCCGCCGGTGGGCTTCCCTCCAACGAGCAGTACTTC. The chain uses TRBV19 and TRBJ2-7; unclear D gene. Germline CDR1 LNHDA, CDR2 SQIVND (reference sequence). The CDR3 runs 15 residues.

CDR3 loop: CSVEGEPQHF. In nucleotides, the CDR3 is TGCAGCGTAGAAGGGGAGCCCCAGCATTTT. The chain uses TRBV20-1 and TRBJ1-5, with a weak D call TRBD1 (5 bases). The CDR3 is 10 residues long. Per germline, CDR1 DFQATT and CDR2 SNEGSKA (reference sequence).

The sample holds one count of this clone. The V and J genes are TRBV7-2 and TRBJ2-7, with unresolved D. The CDR3 has 14 residues. Germline CDR1 and CDR2: SGHTA and FQGNSA. V lost 1 base and J 5 bases, leaving 12 bases between the germline ends. CDR3: CASSLVSYPNEQYF. The CDR3 DNA reads TGTGCCAGCAGCTTAGTATCCTACCCGAACGAGCAGTACTTC.

This clone has a single count. The chain employs TRBV5-1 and TRBJ2-2; D might be TRBD2 (6 bases). Germline loops: CDR1 SGHRS, CDR2 YFSETQ. Between the trimmed V and J ends, which lost 0 bases and 2 bases, there was a span of 11 bases. The CDR3 covers 16 residues. In DNA form, the CDR3 reads TGCGCCAGCAGCTTGGGTTTTGGGACTAACACCGGGGAGCTGTTTTTT. Translated: CASSLGFGTNTGELFF. Full variable domain (missing parts from reference TRBV5-1 and TRBJ2-2): KAGVTQTPRYLIKTRGQQVTLSCSPISGHRSVSWYQQTPGQGLQFLFEYFSETQRNKGNFPGRFSGRQFSNSRSEMNVSTLELGDSALYLCASSLGFGTNTGELFFGEGSRLTVL.